This T cell receptor beta chain was captured by sequencing in a study of beta chain features in type 1 diabetes (dated by TCRdb to the late 2010s). A note on the overall study: Patients and healthy donors did not differ in mean age, gender distribution, total cell number or subset yield. The study compared TCRB repertoires of sorted circulating CD4+ T cell subsets between recently diagnosed type 1 diabetes patients and matched healthy donors. A total of 85 million to 140 million sorted cells were examined across all samples, and a strong correlation was observed between cell number per subset and RNA yield. Naive and central memory subsets were obtained from all 30 or so donors, but regulatory and stem cell-like memory subsets were isolated from only 8 patients and roughly 8 healthy donors.

Here is what the overall study found, with its caveats: A moderate but significant shortening of TCRB CDR3 length was observed in type 1 diabetes patients in all four CD4+ subsets. Because cDNA rather than genomic DNA was sequenced, highly expressing activated cells could have been over-represented, although no difference in activation and CD3 levels was found between groups. Because small numbers of individuals were included in the HLA sub-analyses, any influence of HLA type on TCRB rearrangement was left unresolved. At VDJ recombination sites, type 1 diabetes patients had fewer insertions and more deleted nucleotides, which implies abnormalities in thymic rearrangement. The naive, central memory and regulatory TCRB repertoires appeared to resemble one another more closely among patients than among healthy donors. Shorter templates might have been favored by PCR, but patient and control samples were amplified and corrected together, so both groups would have been affected equally by any skew.

About this clone: It lacks a known antigen. No qualities accompany the bases; no much larger clone lies one base away.

The entire isolated RNA was reverse transcribed using the High Capacity cDNA Reverse Transcription Kit, and thus expressed TCRB transcripts were sequenced. Deep immunoSEQ sequencing was performed on naive, central memory and regulatory T cell samples, with an average of around 3.4 million total reads per sample. Sorted cells were lysed in RLT buffer, and RNA was extracted using DNase-treated RNeasy Micro or Mini kits according to cell number. Each cell subset was processed separately to prevent cross-contamination, with patient and healthy donor samples processed together. The immunoSEQ multiplex PCR was used to amplify TCRB sequences from cDNA, generating 87-bp fragments that spanned the CDR3 region. The amplicons were sequenced using the Illumina HiSeq platform. From the authors' description of their analysis: Synthetic template baselines were used to correct PCR bias computationally, reads within Hamming distance 2 were collapsed, and singletons that could not be merged were discarded. By aligning reads against IMGT, V, D and J genes, CDR3 length, and insertions or deletions at six rearrangement sites were assigned. Within each subset, clonotype counts were normalized to sorted cell number, after which true diversity and Gini coefficients were computed with the tcR R package. Repertoire sharing was quantified using the overlap coefficient calculated on TCRB nucleotide sequences. The immuneACCESS repertoire file appears here via TCRdb, limited to in-frame rearrangements. These files lack a portion of the clones; in checked studies, under half of the deficit traces to unresolved V genes, and the cause of the others is not known. The V and J calls and clone size were taken over from that table, and D and trimming were inferred from the DNA. This sample has about 9,400 clones in its table, and around 78% of those were observed once. Roughly 1.3% of the sample is in the top ten clones.

Clipping removes 6 bases from V and 5 bases from J, with 9 as the unmatched junction base count. CDR1 and CDR2, per the germline V gene, are MNHEY and SVGAGI. The CDR3 contains 15 residues, cysteine and phenylalanine counted. CDR3 DNA only is kept here, 45 bases in frame from base 1. Each donor gave one peripheral blood draw, averaging roughly 120 mL, which was collected into heparinised tubes. A BD FACSAria II and a panel including CD45RO, CCR7, CD25, CD127, CD95 and CD27 were used to sort naive, central memory, regulatory and stem cell-like memory CD4+ T cells. All sorted populations exceeded 95% purity. PBMCs were separated immediately by Lymphoprep density gradient centrifugation and were stained directly, without being cultured. So that batch effects would be minimized, each experiment stained and sorted samples in pairs, pairing one healthy donor with one patient.

Input material: Tregs from blood. Explained via the paper, the cell subset or site label denotes: regulatory CD4+ T cells. Recombination joined TRBV6-5 with TRBJ1-1; the junction holds 10 bases that match TRBD1. The source of this sequence is a woman between 18 and 29 years old in good health. The CDR3 has the sequence CASRAGTGVGTEAFF. At the DNA level, the sequence is TGTGCCAGCAGGGCAGGGACAGGGGTAGGGACTGAAGCTTTCTTT.